A selection of T cell receptor beta chains follows, all from one sample in a study of T cell repertoires in cytomegalovirus infection. TCRdb reanalysed the reads using MiXCR and keeps one entry per CDR3 protein. The table has about 920,000 distinct CDR3 sequences, around 30% seen once. Their antigens are not known. The sequences come from cultured CD8+ T cells from PBMCs, collected from culture after CMV antigen stimulation. The origin of the receptors is a human donor in good health (CMV status not recorded). Some clones in this sample may be carry-over from other donors' samples. Each CDR3 is given with its conserved first and last residue. The order of the fields is D gene, J gene, V gene, clone size, CDR3 protein, CDR3 DNA. A D gene is named only where the DNA matches it firmly. Rows may omit the clone size; those that give it use once, few, many or a size class.

TRBD2 | TRBJ2-4 | TRBV7-9 | few | CASSSAGLAKNIQYF | TGTGCCAGCAGTTCAGCGGGGCTAGCCAAAAACATTCAGTACTTC
. | TRBJ1-5 | TRBV6-1 | . | CASNWKGEGNQPQHF | TGTGCCAGCAATTGGAAAGGTGAGGGCAATCAGCCCCAGCATTTT
TRBD1 | TRBJ2-1 | TRBV5-1 | . | CASSLAVTGVNEQFF | TGCGCCAGCAGCTTGGCAGTGACAGGGGTCAATGAGCAGTTCTTC
TRBD2 | TRBJ2-1 | TRBV20-1 | few | CSGHASGIGSYNEQFF | TGCAGTGGGCACGCTAGCGGGATAGGCTCCTACAATGAGCAGTTCTTC
. | TRBJ2-6 | TRBV7-2 | many | CASSFLSGANVLTF | TGTGCCAGCAGCTTTCTATCTGGGGCCAACGTCCTGACTTTC
. | TRBJ2-2 | TRBV7-3 | . | CASSSLAPEELFF | TGTGCCAGCAGCTCCCTAGCTCCCGAGGAGCTGTTTTTT
TRBD2 | TRBJ2-1 | TRBV7-9 | . | CASRIDHGGAKDEQFF | TGTGCCAGCAGGATAGATCACGGGGGGGCCAAGGATGAGCAGTTCTTC
TRBD1 | TRBJ1-2 | TRBV7-9 | . | CASSHGDRGHGYTF | TGTGCCAGCAGCCATGGGGACAGGGGCCATGGCTACACCTTC
. | TRBJ2-6 | TRBV5-5 | . | CASSLTSTGSHSGANVLTF | TGTGCCAGCAGCCTAACCTCAACAGGTTCCCACTCTGGGGCCAACGTCCTGACTTTC
TRBD2 | TRBJ2-3 | TRBV4-1 | . | CASSQILAGATDTQYF | TGCGCCAGCAGCCAAATACTAGCGGGGGCCACAGATACGCAGTATTTT
TRBD2 | TRBJ2-1 | TRBV6-1 | many | CASRTSVMNEQFF | TGTGCCAGCAGGACTAGCGTTATGAATGAGCAGTTCTTC
. | TRBJ2-3 | TRBV27 | once | CASSPGPGLVDTQYF | TGTGCCAGCAGTCCGGGCCCGGGCCTTGTAGATACGCAGTATTTT
. | TRBJ2-1 | TRBV7-9 | few | CASSSRQTGEQFF | TGTGCCAGCAGCTCTCGACAAACGGGTGAGCAGTTCTTC
. | TRBJ1-5 | TRBV15 | . | CATSTKSNQPQHF | TGTGCCACCAGCACTAAGAGCAATCAGCCCCAGCATTTT
. | TRBJ1-2 | TRBV19 | . | CASSISGRDTYGYTF | TGTGCCAGTAGTATATCGGGCAGGGATACCTATGGCTACACCTTC
TRBD1 | TRBJ1-2 | TRBV4-1 | few | CASSDDRVFDGYTF | TGCGCCAGCAGTGATGACAGGGTATTCGATGGCTACACCTTC
. | TRBJ1-2 | TRBV5-5 | few | CASTEHHLLGYTF | TGTGCCAGCACCGAACACCACCTGCTTGGCTACACCTTC
. | TRBJ1-5 | TRBV19 | few | CASTTGHRNQPQHF | TGTGCCAGTACAACCGGACATCGCAATCAGCCCCAGCATTTT
. | TRBJ2-1 | TRBV19 | . | CASSIVGYNEQFF | TGTGCCAGTAGTATCGTGGGTTACAATGAGCAGTTCTTC
. | TRBJ1-1 | TRBV9 | . | CASSDEEGGTEAFF | TGTGCCAGCAGCGATGAAGAAGGGGGGACTGAAGCTTTCTTT
. | TRBJ2-7 | TRBV27 | few | CASSSAPAGGAHEQYF | TGTGCCAGCAGTTCCGCCCCAGCCGGGGGAGCTCACGAGCAGTACTTC
. | TRBJ2-1 | TRBV6-6 | few | CASSYSIGAGFEQFF | TGTGCCAGCAGTTACTCGATCGGTGCGGGGTTTGAGCAGTTCTTC
. | TRBJ2-6 | TRBV9 | . | CASSPQDSGANVLTF | TGTGCCAGCAGCCCTCAGGACTCTGGGGCCAACGTCCTGACTTTC
. | TRBJ1-4 | TRBV6-6 | . | CASSYRHHLFF | TGTGCCAGCAGTTACCGGCATCATCTGTTTTTT
. | TRBJ2-7 | TRBV27 | . | CASSLTDGPYEQYF | TGTGCCAGCAGCCTAACCGACGGACCCTACGAGCAGTACTTC
. | TRBJ2-7 | TRBV6-1 | few | CASRDRYRDYEQYF | TGTGCCAGCAGGGATAGATACAGGGACTACGAGCAGTACTTC
. | TRBJ2-3 | TRBV5-4 | . | CASSSTGTRILTDTQYF | TGTGCCAGCAGCTCGACCGGGACAAGGATATTGACAGATACGCAGTATTTT
TRBD2 | TRBJ2-5 | TRBV7-9 | . | CASSTRLAGVQETQYF | TGTGCCAGCAGCACCAGACTAGCGGGGGTCCAAGAGACCCAGTACTTC
. | TRBJ2-1 | TRBV7-9 | few | CASSLGFIGGPDEQFF | TGTGCCAGCAGCTTAGGATTTATTGGGGGGCCCGATGAGCAGTTCTTC
. | TRBJ2-5 | TRBV6-6 | few | CASSYSRPQETQYF | TGTGCCAGCAGTTACTCGCGACCCCAAGAGACCCAGTACTTC
. | TRBJ1-4 | TRBV27 | once | CASSLLGVEANEKLFF | TGTGCCAGCAGTTTGCTCGGGGTGGAGGCTAATGAAAAACTGTTTTTT
. | TRBJ2-5 | TRBV12-5 | few | CASGPGVGETQYF | TGTGCTAGTGGCCCCGGGGTCGGGGAGACCCAGTACTTC
TRBD1 | TRBJ2-1 | TRBV6-1 | few | CASSGDRPNTYNEQFF | TGTGCCAGCAGTGGGGACAGGCCGAACACCTACAATGAGCAGTTCTTC
TRBD2 | TRBJ2-1 | TRBV4-1 | few | CASSQTSGAGNEQFF | TGCGCCAGCAGCCAAACTAGCGGGGCGGGGAATGAGCAGTTCTTC
TRBD1 | TRBJ1-3 | TRBV5-6 | many | CASSQTGQGSSGNTIYF | TGTGCCAGCAGCCAAACGGGACAGGGATCTTCTGGAAACACCATATATTTT
. | TRBJ2-7 | TRBV2 | . | CASSQIRGKYEQYF | TGTGCCAGCAGCCAAATCAGGGGCAAGTACGAGCAGTACTTC
TRBD1 | TRBJ1-2 | TRBV27 | . | CASAGTGDWYTF | TGTGCCAGCGCCGGGACAGGGGACTGGTACACCTTC
TRBD1 | TRBJ2-2 | TRBV5-1 | few | CASRWTGASPDTGELFF | TGCGCCAGCCGCTGGACAGGGGCCTCCCCCGACACCGGGGAGCTGTTTTTT
. | TRBJ1-5 | TRBV4-1 | . | CANSLEWGGGVNQPQHF | TGCGCCAACAGCCTCGAGTGGGGTGGGGGAGTCAATCAGCCCCAGCATTTT
TRBD2 | TRBJ2-3 | TRBV6-5 | . | CASSYGSGATQYF | TGTGCCAGCAGTTATGGTAGCGGGGCTACGCAGTATTTT
. | TRBJ1-2 | TRBV27 | . | CASSPTPWTDGYGYTF | TGTGCCAGCAGCCCTACTCCGTGGACGGACGGCTATGGCTACACCTTC
. | TRBJ2-4 | TRBV12-3/TRBV12-4 | . | CASSFNVREAAKNIQYF | TGTGCCAGCAGTTTTAACGTAAGGGAAGCGGCCAAAAACATTCAGTACTTC
. | TRBJ2-2 | TRBV7-6 | many | CASSYLLRTDRKERSGELFF | TGTGCCAGCAGCTATCTTTTAAGAACCGACAGGAAGGAACGGTCCGGGGAGCTGTTTTTT
TRBD1 | TRBJ2-2 | TRBV6-1 | . | CASSYYAGGNTGELFF | TGTGCCAGCAGTTACTATGCAGGGGGTAACACCGGGGAGCTGTTTTTT
. | TRBJ1-6 | TRBV27 | . | CASKAGLSPLHF | TGTGCCAGCAAGGCAGGGCTTTCACCCCTCCACTTT
. | TRBJ2-3 | TRBV19 | few | CASSIAARGTDTQYF | TGTGCCAGTAGTATAGCGGCCAGGGGCACAGATACGCAGTATTTT
. | TRBJ2-4 | TRBV7-6 | few | CASSPLRLWDIQYF | TGTGCCAGCAGCCCCCTACGGCTCTGGGACATTCAGTACTTC
. | TRBJ1-4 | TRBV6-2/TRBV6-3 | many | CASSVMDEKLFF | TGTGCCAGCAGCGTCATGGATGAAAAACTGTTTTTT